This T cell receptor (beta chain) was found in a study of T-cell reconstitution after alpha-beta-depleted transplantation in children (dated by TCRdb to 2015 to 2016). Regarding the study in general: Using TCR repertoire profiling, the study followed T-cell immune reconstitution in a quantitative way in children after TCRalphabeta/CD19-depleted allogeneic hematopoietic cell transplantation.

In the germline V gene (reference sequence), CDR1 corresponds to SEHNR and CDR2 to FQNEAQ. V lost 1 base and J lost 5 bases, and the count of bases not matched to a germline gene is 11. From the cysteine through the phenylalanine, the CDR3 covers 17 amino acids. Only the CDR3 DNA is retained, 51 bases long and in frame from the first base. The method behind the library was PCR. These reads were obtained on an Illumina HiSeq 2500. To normalize quantification of the TCRbeta repertoire, the TCR libraries were built with molecular barcoding that relied on unique molecular identifiers. Using fastp trimming at Q25 and MiXCR clonotype assembly, TCRdb reanalyzed the public sequencing data and kept in-frame beta chains. Rows merge per CDR3 protein into single entries with the most common DNA and genes. In all, the sample holds some 340,000 distinct CDR3 sequences, and 9% to 12% of those were seen once. 2% to 2.5% of the sample goes to the ten largest clones.

As to this clonotype: Its antigen has not been determined. Per-nucleotide qualities are absent, and no much larger clonotype sits a single base away.

Specimen: PBMCs from the stem cell graft donor, collected from the stem cell graft. Recombination connected TRBV7-9 to TRBJ1-5; 7 bases in between match TRBD1. This receptor was obtained from a human donor who donated a stem cell graft to a child with acute lymphoblastic leukemia. The DNA sequence follows: TGTGCCAGCAGCTTAGGTTGGGGGGACAGACCCGATCAGCCCCAGCATTTT. This translates into CASSLGWGDRPDQPQHF. With the portions outside the CDR3 filled from the reference TRBV7-9 and TRBJ1-5 genes, the complete variable region becomes DTGVSQNPRHKITKRGQNVTFRCDPISEHNRLYWYRQTLGQGPEFLTYFQNEAQLEKSRLLSDRFSAERPKGSFSTLEIQRTEQGDSAMYLCASSLGWGDRPDQPQHFGDGTRLSIL.